Following are 14 T cell receptor beta chains from one sample sequenced in a study of shared clonotypes between healthy human individuals. Sequencing was performed with immunoSEQ multiplex PCR; in TCRdb, only in-frame clones are kept and a portion is missing. The sample consists of hundreds of thousands of clones, 85% to 95% of them appearing once. Naive CD8 cells comprised CD45RO-negative, CCR7-positively selected cells, excluding terminally differentiated effector memory CD45RA+ cells. The sequenced sample consisted of naive CD8+ T cells sorted from blood. Every receptor here comes from a woman aged 30 to 39 in good health.

The CDR3 DNA is TGTGCCAGCAGCCCCGGGACCCACCTGTCAGAAGAGACCCAGTACTTC. It encodes CASSPGTHLSEETQYF. V usage is TRBV7-9 and J usage is TRBJ2-5; D possibly uses TRBD1 or TRBD2 (5 bases each). The CDR3 has 16 residues. Trimming removed 5 bases from V and 3 bases from J, with 19 bases in between. Looked up from germline, CDR1 is SEHNR and CDR2 is FQNEAQ (reference sequence).

In DNA, the CDR3 is TGTGCCAGCAGCTCCGCGCCTGAGAGCTCCTACAATGAGCAGTTCTTC. It translates to CASSSAPESSYNEQFF. J is TRBJ2-1 and V is TRBV7-6; no clear D. The germline V and J ends were trimmed by 4 bases and 0 bases, with 13 bases remaining between them. The CDR3 is 16 residues long. Germline V lookup: CDR1 SGHVS, CDR2 FNYEAQ.

This clone was seen a single time. V is TRBV7-7 and J is TRBJ2-7; D may correspond to TRBD1 or TRBD2 (5 bases each). Germline CDR1 and CDR2: SSHAT and FNYEAQ (reference sequence). Trimming cost V 5 bases and J 5 bases, with 13 bases left between them. The CDR3 sequence is 13 residues long. The CDR3 bases are TGTGCCAGCAGCCCGGGACCTTTCCACGAGCAGTACTTC. It codes for CASSPGPFHEQYF.

About this clone itself: Other DNA sequences in the same sample also yield this CDR3. The chain recombines TRBV29-1 with TRBJ2-7, with D hard to call. Germline CDR1 SQVTM, CDR2 ANQGSEA. Trimming removed 5 bases from V and 0 bases from J, with 5 bases in between. The CDR3 consists of 11 residues. CDR3 coding DNA: TGCAGCGTTAGGGACTCCTACGAGCAGTACTTC. Protein product: CSVRDSYEQYF.

The V and J genes are TRBV7-2 and TRBJ2-7; TRBD2 matches at 9 bases. Looked up from germline, CDR1 is SGHTA and CDR2 is FQGNSA. Trimming cost V 1 base and J 5 bases; bases outside gene matches: 9. The CDR3 consists of 16 residues. CDR3 loop: CASSLGPGLATDEQYF. The CDR3 nucleotides read TGTGCCAGCAGCTTAGGCCCGGGACTAGCCACGGACGAGCAGTACTTC.

The V call is TRBV27, the J call TRBJ2-5; D gene unclear. The CDR3 spans 16 residues. Trimming cost V 0 bases and J 3 bases, with 14 bases left between them. Germline CDR1 and CDR2: MNHEY and SMNVEV (reference sequence). The CDR3 DNA reads as TGTGCCAGCAGTTTATCGCGCACAGTGGGAAAAGAGACCCAGTACTTC. It specifies CASSLSRTVGKETQYF.

The chain carries TRBV7-2 and TRBJ1-2; tentative D call: TRBD1 (5 bases). Trimming pared 2 bases from V and 0 bases from J, leaving 16 bases between. Germline CDR1 and CDR2: SGHTA and FQGNSA. The length of the CDR3 is 17 residues. Written as DNA, the CDR3 is TGTGCCAGCAGCTTAAGTAGGGGCGGCGAAACTAACTATGGCTACACCTTC. It translates to CASSLSRGGETNYGYTF.

The V gene is TRBV28, the J gene TRBJ2-2; unclear D gene. The CDR3 has 13 amino acids. Trimming cost V 2 bases and J 6 bases, with 7 bases left between them. Germline V gene lookup returns CDR1 MDHEN and CDR2 SYDVKM. In nucleotides, the CDR3 is TGTGCCAGCAGTTTAGGGTCCGCCGGGGAGCTGTTTTTT. As protein: CASSLGSAGELFF. Using reference TRBV28 and TRBJ2-2 for the parts outside the CDR3, the full variable domain is DVKVTQSSRYLVKRTGEKVFLECVQDMDHENMFWYRQDPGLGLRLIYFSYDVKMKEKGDIPEGYSVSREKKERFSLILESASTNQTSMYLCASSLGSAGELFFGEGSRLTVL.

This clone was observed once. The chain combines TRBV27 with TRBJ2-7; 7 positions agree with TRBD1. This CDR3 is built from 14 residues. Germline CDR1 and CDR2: MNHEY and SMNVEV (reference sequence). The V segment lost 6 bases and the J segment 0 bases; nucleotides outside the gene matches: 5. CDR3 protein: CASSQDRSSYEQYF. DNA of the CDR3: TGTGCCAGCAGCCAGGACAGGAGCTCCTACGAGCAGTACTTC.

This sequence joins TRBV11-3 and TRBJ2-1, with 7 bases aligning to TRBD2. Trimming took 0 bases from V and 2 from J; bases not matched to a gene: 7. CDR3 length: 17 residues. Per the germline V gene, CDR1 is SGHNT and CDR2 is YENEEA. In nucleotides, the CDR3 is TGTGCCAGCAGCTTAGAAGGCCCTAGCGGAGCCTACAATGAGCAGTTCTTC. Protein product: CASSLEGPSGAYNEQFF.

The chain recombines TRBV5-1 with TRBJ1-4, with D perhaps TRBD1 (5 bases). This CDR3 has 16 residues. The V gene lost 3 bases and the J gene lost 5 bases, with 17 bases spanning the gap. Germline V gives CDR1 SGHRS, CDR2 YFSETQ. The CDR3: CASSWGGAGTNEKLFF. The CDR3 DNA reads as TGCGCCAGCAGCTGGGGGGGAGCAGGCACCAATGAAAAACTGTTTTTT.

The chain is built from TRBV4-2 and TRBJ2-7; possibly TRBD1 or TRBD2 for D (5 bases each). CDR1 is LGHNA and CDR2 is YNFKEQ in the germline V gene. V lost 0 bases and J 2 bases, leaving 14 bases between the germline ends. The CDR3 spans 16 residues. CDR3 amino acids: CASSQDLGGDPYEQYF. DNA of the CDR3: TGTGCCAGCAGCCAAGATCTTGGGGGAGACCCCTACGAGCAGTACTTC.

This clone was recorded once. The chain employs TRBV9 and TRBJ1-5; D is unresolved. Trimming removed 0 bases at V and 3 bases at J, with 4 bases between. Germline V gene lookup returns CDR1 SGDLS and CDR2 YYNGEE. The CDR3 has 13 amino acids. CDR3 bases: TGTGCCAGCAGCGTAGGTGACAATCAGCCCCAGCATTTT. This encodes CASSVGDNQPQHF. Looking up the rest from reference TRBV9 and TRBJ1-5 gives the full variable domain: DSGVTQTPKHLITATGQRVTLRCSPRSGDLSVYWYQQSLDQGLQFLIQYYNGEERAKGNILERFSAQQFPDLHSELNLSSLELGDSALYFCASSVGDNQPQHFGDGTRLSIL.

This clone is a singleton in its sample. The chain couples TRBV19 to TRBJ2-5; TRBD1 aligns across 9 bases. Losses at the gene ends were 5 bases for V and 3 bases for J; bases not matched to a gene: 1. CDR1 and CDR2 (germline): LNHDA, SQIVND (reference sequence). The CDR3 sequence is 13 residues long. Here the CDR3 reads CASSGTGKETQYF. The DNA of the CDR3 is TGTGCCAGTAGTGGGACAGGGAAAGAGACCCAGTACTTC.